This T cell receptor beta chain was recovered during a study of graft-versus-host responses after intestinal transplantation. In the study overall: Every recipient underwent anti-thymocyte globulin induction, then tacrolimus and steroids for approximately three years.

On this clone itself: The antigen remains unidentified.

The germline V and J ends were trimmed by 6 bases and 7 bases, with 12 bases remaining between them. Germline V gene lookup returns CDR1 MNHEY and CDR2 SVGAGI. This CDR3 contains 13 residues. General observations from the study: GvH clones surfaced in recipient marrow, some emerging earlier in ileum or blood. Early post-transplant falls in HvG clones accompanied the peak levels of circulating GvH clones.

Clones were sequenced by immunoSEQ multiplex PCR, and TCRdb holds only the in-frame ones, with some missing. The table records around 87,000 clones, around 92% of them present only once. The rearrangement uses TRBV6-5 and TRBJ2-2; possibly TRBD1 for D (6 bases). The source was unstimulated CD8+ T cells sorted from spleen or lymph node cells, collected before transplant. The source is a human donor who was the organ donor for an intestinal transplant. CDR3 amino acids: CASRINRVGELFF. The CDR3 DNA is TGTGCCAGCAGGATCAACAGGGTCGGGGAGCTGTTTTTT.